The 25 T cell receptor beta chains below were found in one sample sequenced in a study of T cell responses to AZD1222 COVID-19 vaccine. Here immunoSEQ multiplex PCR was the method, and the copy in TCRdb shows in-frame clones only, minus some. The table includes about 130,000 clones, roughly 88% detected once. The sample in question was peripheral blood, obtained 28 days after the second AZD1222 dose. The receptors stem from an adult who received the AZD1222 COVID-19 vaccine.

The CDR3 DNA reads TGTGCCAGCTCACCGGGACAGGGGGCTGGAAACATTCAGTACTTC. Translating it yields CASSPGQGAGNIQYF. The chain joins TRBV18 to TRBJ2-4, with 12 bases aligning to TRBD1. Germline V CDR1 and CDR2: KGHSH, LQKENI. The CDR3 consists of 15 residues. The V and J ends lost 3 bases and 6 bases, in that order; junction bases with no gene match: 3.

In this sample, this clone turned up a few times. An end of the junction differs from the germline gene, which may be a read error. This chain's CDR3 is CASSLGPAANYDYTF. In DNA form, the CDR3 reads TGTGCCAGCAGCTTAGGTCCCGCGGCTAACTATGACTACACCTTC. The chain employs TRBV7-2 and TRBJ1-2; D is unclear. The CDR3 length is 15 residues. Germline CDR1 is SGHTA and CDR2 is FQGNSA.

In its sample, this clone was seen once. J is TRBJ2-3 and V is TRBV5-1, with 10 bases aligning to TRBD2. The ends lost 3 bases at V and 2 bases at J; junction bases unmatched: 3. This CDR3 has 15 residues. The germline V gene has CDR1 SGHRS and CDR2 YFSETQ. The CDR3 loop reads CASSYSGRNTDTQYF. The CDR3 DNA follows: TGCGCCAGCAGCTATAGCGGGAGGAACACAGATACGCAGTATTTT.

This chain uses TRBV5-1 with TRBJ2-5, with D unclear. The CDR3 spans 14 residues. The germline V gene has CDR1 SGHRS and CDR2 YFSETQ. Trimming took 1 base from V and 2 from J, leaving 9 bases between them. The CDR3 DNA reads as TGCGCCAGCAGCTTGTTGTCAGCTCAAGAGACCCAGTACTTC. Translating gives CASSLLSAQETQYF.

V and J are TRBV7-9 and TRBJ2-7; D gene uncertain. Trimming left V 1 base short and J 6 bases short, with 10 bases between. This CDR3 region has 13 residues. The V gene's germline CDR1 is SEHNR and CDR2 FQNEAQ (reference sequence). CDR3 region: CASSLGQDGEQYF. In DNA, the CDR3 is TGTGCCAGCAGCTTAGGGCAGGATGGCGAGCAGTACTTC.

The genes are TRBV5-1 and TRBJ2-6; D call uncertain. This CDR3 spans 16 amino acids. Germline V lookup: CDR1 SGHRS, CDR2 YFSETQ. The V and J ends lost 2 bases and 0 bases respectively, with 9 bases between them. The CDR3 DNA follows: TGCGCCAGCAGCTTTATTGAGATCTCTGGGGCCAACGTCCTGACTTTC. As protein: CASSFIEISGANVLTF. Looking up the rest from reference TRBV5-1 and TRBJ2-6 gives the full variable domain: KAGVTQTPRYLIKTRGQQVTLSCSPISGHRSVSWYQQTPGQGLQFLFEYFSETQRNKGNFPGRFSGRQFSNSRSEMNVSTLELGDSALYLCASSFIEISGANVLTFGAGSRLTVL.

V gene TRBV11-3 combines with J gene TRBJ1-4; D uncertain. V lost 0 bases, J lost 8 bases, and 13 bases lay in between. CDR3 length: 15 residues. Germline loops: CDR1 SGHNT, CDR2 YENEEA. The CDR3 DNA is TGTGCCAGCAGCTTAGAAGGCAGGCGAGGCGAAAAACTGTTTTTT. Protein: CASSLEGRRGEKLFF.

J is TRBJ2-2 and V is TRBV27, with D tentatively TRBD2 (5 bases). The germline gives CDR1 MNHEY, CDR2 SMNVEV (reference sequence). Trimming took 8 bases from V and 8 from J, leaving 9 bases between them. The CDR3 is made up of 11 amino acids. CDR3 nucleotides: TGTGCCAGCGGACGGGGTGGGGAGCTGTTTTTT. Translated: CASGRGGELFF.

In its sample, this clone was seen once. The CDR3 here is CATGGSGSGGELFF. CDR3 sequence (DNA): TGTGCCACAGGGGGGAGCGGGAGTGGCGGGGAGCTGTTTTTT. The V and J genes are TRBV24-1 and TRBJ2-2, with TRBD2 identical over 8 bases. Germline V gene data show CDR1 as KGHDR and CDR2 as SFDVKD. The CDR3 contains 14 residues. Unmatched junction bases numbered 10, after V lost 10 bases and J lost 7 bases.

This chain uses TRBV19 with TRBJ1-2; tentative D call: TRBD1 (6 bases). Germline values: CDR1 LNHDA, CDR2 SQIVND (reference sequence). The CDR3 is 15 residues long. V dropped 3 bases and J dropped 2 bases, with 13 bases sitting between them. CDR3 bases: TGTGCCAGTAGTATTCGGTACAGGGTGAACTATGGCTACACCTTC. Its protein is CASSIRYRVNYGYTF.

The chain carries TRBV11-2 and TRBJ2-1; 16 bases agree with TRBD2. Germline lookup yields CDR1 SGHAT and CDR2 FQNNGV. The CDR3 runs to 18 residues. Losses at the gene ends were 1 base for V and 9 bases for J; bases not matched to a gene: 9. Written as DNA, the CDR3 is TGTGCCAGCAGCTTAGTACCCGGGACTAGCGGGAGGGGGGGTGAGCAGTTCTTC. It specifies CASSLVPGTSGRGGEQFF.

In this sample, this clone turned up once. The CDR3 sequence: CASSDRELAGNTIYF. CDR3 nucleotide sequence: TGTGCCAGCAGTGACAGGGAGTTGGCTGGAAACACCATATATTTT. V and J are TRBV6-1 and TRBJ1-3, with a weak D call TRBD1 (5 bases). This CDR3 region has 15 residues. Looked up from germline, CDR1 is MNHNS and CDR2 is SASEGT. The V and J ends lost 3 bases and 2 bases respectively, with 11 bases between them.

Written as DNA, the CDR3 is TGTGCCAGCAGCAGAGACAGGGGGTATGATCAGCCCCAGCATTTT. Encoded protein: CASSRDRGYDQPQHF. The chain is built from TRBV28 and TRBJ1-5, with TRBD1 matching 9 bases. V shed 6 bases, J shed 5 bases, and the junction held 8 bases outside the gene matches. Germline V gene sequence: CDR1 MDHEN, CDR2 SYDVKM. There are 15 residues in the CDR3.

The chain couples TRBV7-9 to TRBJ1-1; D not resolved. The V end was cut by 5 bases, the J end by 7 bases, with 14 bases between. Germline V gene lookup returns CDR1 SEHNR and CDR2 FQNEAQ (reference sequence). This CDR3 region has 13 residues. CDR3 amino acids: CASSHSGGYEAFF. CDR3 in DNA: TGTGCCAGCAGCCACTCGGGAGGTTATGAAGCTTTCTTT.

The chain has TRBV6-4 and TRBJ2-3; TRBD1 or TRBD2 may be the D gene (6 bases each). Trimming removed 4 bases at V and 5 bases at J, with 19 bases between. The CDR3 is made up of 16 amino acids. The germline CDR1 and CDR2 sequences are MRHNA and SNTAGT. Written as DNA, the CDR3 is TGTGCCAGCAGTGCCGTTAGCGGAGGGGGTGGAGATACGCAGTATTTT. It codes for CASSAVSGGGGDTQYF.

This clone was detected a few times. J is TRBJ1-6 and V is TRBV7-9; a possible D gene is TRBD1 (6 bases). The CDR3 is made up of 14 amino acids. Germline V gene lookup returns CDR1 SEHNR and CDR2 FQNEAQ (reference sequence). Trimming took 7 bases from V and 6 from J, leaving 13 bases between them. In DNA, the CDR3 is TGTGCCAGCACTCTGGGGACATCTAATTCACCCCTCCACTTT. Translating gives CASTLGTSNSPLHF.

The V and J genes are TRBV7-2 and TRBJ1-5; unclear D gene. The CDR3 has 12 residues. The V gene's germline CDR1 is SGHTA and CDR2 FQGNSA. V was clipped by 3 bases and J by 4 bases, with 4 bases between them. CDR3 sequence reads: CASSFGNQPQHF. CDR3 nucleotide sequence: TGTGCCAGCAGCTTCGGGAATCAGCCCCAGCATTTT.

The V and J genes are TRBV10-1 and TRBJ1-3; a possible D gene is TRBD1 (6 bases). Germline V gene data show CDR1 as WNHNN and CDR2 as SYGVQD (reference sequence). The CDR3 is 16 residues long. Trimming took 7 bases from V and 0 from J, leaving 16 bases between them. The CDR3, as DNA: TGCGCCAGCACCCCGGGACACCTTAACTCTGGAAACACCATATATTTT. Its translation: CASTPGHLNSGNTIYF.

CDR3 nucleotides: TGTGCCAGCAGTCCTGGGACCTATAGCAATCAGCCCCAGCATTTT. This gives the protein CASSPGTYSNQPQHF. This chain uses TRBV28 with TRBJ1-5, with D tentatively TRBD1 (5 bases). Germline CDR1 is MDHEN and CDR2 is SYDVKM. The V end lost 5 bases, the J end lost 0 bases, and 11 bases lay between the germline ends. CDR3 length: 15 amino acids. The variable domain in full, with the rest retrieved from reference TRBV28 and TRBJ1-5, is DVKVTQSSRYLVKRTGEKVFLECVQDMDHENMFWYRQDPGLGLRLIYFSYDVKMKEKGDIPEGYSVSREKKERFSLILESASTNQTSMYLCASSPGTYSNQPQHFGDGTRLSIL.

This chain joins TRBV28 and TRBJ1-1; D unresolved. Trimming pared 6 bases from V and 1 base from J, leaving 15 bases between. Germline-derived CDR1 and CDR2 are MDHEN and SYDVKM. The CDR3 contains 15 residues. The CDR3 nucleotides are TGTGCCAGCAGCCATGTTTCGGAACCGAACACTGAAGCTTTCTTT. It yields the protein CASSHVSEPNTEAFF.

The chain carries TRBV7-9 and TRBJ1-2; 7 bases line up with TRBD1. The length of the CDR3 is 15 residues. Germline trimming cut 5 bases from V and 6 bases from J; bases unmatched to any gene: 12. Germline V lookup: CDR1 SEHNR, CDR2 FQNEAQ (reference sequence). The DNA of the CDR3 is TGTGCCAGCAGCGGGGACAGAGGCCCTATGGATGGCTACACCTTC. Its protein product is CASSGDRGPMDGYTF. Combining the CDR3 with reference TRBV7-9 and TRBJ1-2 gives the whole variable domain DTGVSQNPRHKITKRGQNVTFRCDPISEHNRLYWYRQTLGQGPEFLTYFQNEAQLEKSRLLSDRFSAERPKGSFSTLEIQRTEQGDSAMYLCASSGDRGPMDGYTFGSGTRLTVV.

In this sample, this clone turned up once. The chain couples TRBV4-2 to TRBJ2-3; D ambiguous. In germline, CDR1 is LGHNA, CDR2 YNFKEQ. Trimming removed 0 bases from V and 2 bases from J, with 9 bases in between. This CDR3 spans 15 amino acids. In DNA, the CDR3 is TGTGCCAGCAGCCAAGATTGGGTCTCCACAGATACGCAGTATTTT. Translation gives CASSQDWVSTDTQYF.

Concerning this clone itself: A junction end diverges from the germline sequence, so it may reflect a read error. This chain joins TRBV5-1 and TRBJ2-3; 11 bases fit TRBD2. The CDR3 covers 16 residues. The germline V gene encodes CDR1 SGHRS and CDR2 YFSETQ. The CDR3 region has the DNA TGCGCCAGCCGCTTTAGCGGGGGGGCTAGCACAGATACGCAGTATTTT. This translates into CASRFSGGASTDTQYF.

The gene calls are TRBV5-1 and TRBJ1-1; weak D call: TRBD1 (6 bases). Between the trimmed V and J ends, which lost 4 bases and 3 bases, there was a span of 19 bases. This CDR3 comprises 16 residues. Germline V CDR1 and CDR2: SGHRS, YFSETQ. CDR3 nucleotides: TGCGCCAGCAGCCCCTCCCACGGGGGCGCTTACACTGAAGCTTTCTTT. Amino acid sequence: CASSPSHGGAYTEAFF.

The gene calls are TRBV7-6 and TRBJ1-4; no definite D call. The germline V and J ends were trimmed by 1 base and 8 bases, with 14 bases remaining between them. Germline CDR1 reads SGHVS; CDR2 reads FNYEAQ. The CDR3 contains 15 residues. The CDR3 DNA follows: TGTGCCAGCAGCTTAGAAGGGTTCGAGGAAGAAAAACTGTTTTTT. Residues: CASSLEGFEEEKLFF.